The 16 T cell receptor beta chains below come from one sample, sequenced in a study of T-cell memory formation after mild COVID-19. TCRdb analysed the 5' RACE reads with MiXCR anew, one entry per CDR3 protein. Among roughly 51,000 distinct CDR3 sequences, approximately 8% were seen once, and the ten largest hold approximately 1.5%. Input material: PBMCs or a T cell subset sorted from them (not recorded which). These receptors were taken from a man in his late teens or twenties who had mild COVID-19 (a few samples of this study predate the infection). Cell type and time point are not known.

Only a few counts were recorded for this clonotype. This rearrangement joins TRBV19 to TRBJ1-2; tentatively, D is TRBD1 (5 bases). The CDR3 contains 15 residues. From germline, CDR1 is LNHDA and CDR2 SQIVND (reference sequence). V dropped 6 bases and J dropped 6 bases, with 20 bases sitting between them. The CDR3 sequence: CASREGTRELDGYTF. The CDR3 DNA is TGTGCCAGTAGAGAGGGCACCAGGGAATTGGATGGCTACACCTTC.

V and J are TRBV5-4 and TRBJ1-1, with 10 bases fitting TRBD1. In germline, CDR1 is SGHNT, CDR2 YYREEE (reference sequence). The CDR3 consists of 14 residues. Germline trimming cut 3 bases from V and 8 bases from J; bases unmatched to any gene: 7. CDR3 protein: CASSSRDRGREAFF. The CDR3 DNA sequence: TGTGCCAGCAGCTCCCGGGACAGGGGAAGGGAAGCTTTCTTT.

This chain connects TRBV28 to TRBJ2-3, with no clear D. Looked up from germline, CDR1 is MDHEN and CDR2 is SYDVKM. This CDR3 has 13 residues. The ends were cut back, 10 bases at V and 0 bases at J, with 11 bases in the middle. The CDR3 DNA reads TGTGCCACCCAGGATCCTAGCACAGATACGCAGTATTTT. Its protein product is CATQDPSTDTQYF.

This clonotype was seen repeatedly, ten times or more. The CDR3 is CASSQDQRGASDTQYF. The CDR3 nucleotides read TGCGCCAGCAGCCAAGATCAGCGGGGGGCCTCAGATACGCAGTATTTT. The chain carries TRBV4-3 and TRBJ2-3; 9 nucleotides agree with TRBD2. The ends lost 0 bases at V and 4 bases at J; junction bases unmatched: 5. Germline V gives CDR1 LGHNA, CDR2 YSLEER. CDR3 length equals 16 residues.

This clonotype has a handful of counts. This chain joins TRBV30 and TRBJ2-7, with D perhaps matching TRBD2 (5 bases). CDR3 length: 14 amino acids. Germline V gives CDR1 GTSNPN, CDR2 SVGIG (reference sequence). V gave up 0 bases and J gave up 2 bases, with 11 bases separating them. The CDR3 DNA is TGTGCCTGGAGTGTAGGGCTAGCAACCTACGAGCAGTACTTC. Its protein product is CAWSVGLATYEQYF.

Only a few counts were recorded for this clonotype. J is TRBJ2-5 and V is TRBV6-2 or TRBV6-3; D remains ambiguous. From germline, CDR1 is MNHEY and CDR2 SVGEGT. The CDR3 spans 12 residues. V was trimmed by 8 bases and J by 5 bases, leaving 12 bases between them. The CDR3 nucleotides are TGTGCCAGCGCCTATCTAGGGGAGACCCAGTACTTC. Protein sequence: CASAYLGETQYF.

The chain joins TRBV7-2 to TRBJ2-7; 7 bases line up with TRBD1. This CDR3 is built from 15 residues. V lost 1 base, J lost 6 bases, and 9 bases stayed unmatched. The germline V gene encodes CDR1 SGHTA and CDR2 FQGNSA. The CDR3 nucleotides read TGTGCCAGCAGCTTAGGGGCAGGGACAGCCACCGAGCAGTACTTC. This codes for CASSLGAGTATEQYF.

This clonotype was observed a handful of times. The chain employs TRBV5-1 and TRBJ1-2; D is possibly TRBD1 (6 bases). The CDR3 sequence is 13 residues long. Germline assignment: CDR1 SGHRS and CDR2 YFSETQ. V lost 5 bases, J lost 2 bases, and 10 bases lay in between. CDR3 amino acids: CASRPDRNYGYTF. The CDR3 nucleotides read TGCGCCAGCAGACCGGACAGAAACTATGGCTACACCTTC.

V and J are TRBV12-3 or TRBV12-4 and TRBJ1-1, with D unresolved. V lost 5 bases and J 5 bases, leaving 15 bases between the germline ends. This CDR3 contains 14 residues. CDR3 in amino acids: CASSRSPVWTEAFF. The CDR3 region has the DNA TGTGCCAGCAGTCGAAGTCCCGTGTGGACTGAAGCTTTCTTT.

This clonotype has a count of ten or more. The chain links TRBV29-1 to TRBJ2-5; perhaps D is TRBD1 or TRBD2 (5 bases each). Germline V gives CDR1 SQVTM, CDR2 ANQGSEA. The CDR3 has 13 residues. V was clipped by 6 bases and J by 3 bases, with 14 bases between them. CDR3 residues: CSVGEGPKETQYF. DNA of the CDR3: TGCAGCGTGGGCGAGGGGCCCAAAGAGACCCAGTACTTC.

This chain links TRBV7-9 with TRBJ1-2; tentatively, D is TRBD1 (5 bases). V was clipped by 2 bases and J by 2 bases, with 12 bases between them. Germline-derived CDR1 and CDR2 are SEHNR and FQNEAQ (reference sequence). The CDR3 runs to 15 residues. The CDR3 loop is CASSLWGGANYGYTF. In nucleotides, the CDR3 is TGTGCCAGCAGCTTATGGGGGGGTGCGAACTATGGCTACACCTTC. Complete variable domain (other parts from reference TRBV7-9 and TRBJ1-2): DTGVSQNPRHKITKRGQNVTFRCDPISEHNRLYWYRQTLGQGPEFLTYFQNEAQLEKSRLLSDRFSAERPKGSFSTLEIQRTEQGDSAMYLCASSLWGGANYGYTFGSGTRLTVV.

This clonotype was seen a handful of times. The chain has TRBV7-9 and TRBJ2-3; a possible D gene is TRBD1 (5 bases). The CDR3 runs 16 residues. CDR1 is SEHNR and CDR2 is FQNEAQ in the germline V gene (reference sequence). The V end lost 2 bases, the J end lost 0 bases, and 12 bases lay between the germline ends. This CDR3 is CASSLWGSRSTDTQYF. Here the CDR3 DNA reads TGTGCCAGCAGCTTATGGGGCAGTAGAAGCACAGATACGCAGTATTTT.

This clonotype was seen only a few times. This sequence joins TRBV2 and TRBJ2-5, with D tentatively TRBD1 (6 bases). This CDR3 region has 12 residues. Looked up from germline, CDR1 is SNHLY and CDR2 is FYNNEI. V lost 7 bases and J 5 bases, leaving 11 bases between the germline ends. CDR3 protein: CASIDTGETQYF. The CDR3 bases are TGTGCCAGCATCGATACAGGGGAGACCCAGTACTTC.

This clonotype was recorded a few times. The CDR3 sequence is CASSQDGGTGAPGYTF. DNA of the CDR3: TGCGCCAGCAGCCAAGATGGAGGGACAGGGGCTCCTGGCTACACCTTC. The chain uses TRBV4-1 and TRBJ1-2; 10 positions agree with TRBD1. Per germline, CDR1 MGHRA and CDR2 YSYEKL. V shed 0 bases, J shed 7 bases, and the junction held 8 bases outside the gene matches. The CDR3 is made up of 16 amino acids.

This clonotype occurred a few times. The chain couples TRBV5-1 to TRBJ1-2; D gene unclear. Between the trimmed V and J ends, which lost 6 bases and 8 bases, there was a span of 11 bases. The CDR3 has 11 amino acids. Germline V gives CDR1 SGHRS, CDR2 YFSETQ. CDR3 sequence (DNA): TGCGCCAGCACTGACGAGGGAGGCTACACCTTC. It is translated as CASTDEGGYTF.

This clonotype was seen ten or more times. The chain recombines TRBV7-8 with TRBJ1-5, with a tentative D call TRBD1 (6 bases). V was trimmed by 4 bases and J by 6 bases, leaving 16 bases between them. Germline V gene data show CDR1 as SGHVS and CDR2 as FQNEAQ. This CDR3 is built from 15 residues. CDR3 amino acids: CASSSLGGTFQPQHF. The CDR3 coding sequence is TGTGCCAGCAGCTCCTTGGGTGGGACATTTCAGCCCCAGCATTTT.